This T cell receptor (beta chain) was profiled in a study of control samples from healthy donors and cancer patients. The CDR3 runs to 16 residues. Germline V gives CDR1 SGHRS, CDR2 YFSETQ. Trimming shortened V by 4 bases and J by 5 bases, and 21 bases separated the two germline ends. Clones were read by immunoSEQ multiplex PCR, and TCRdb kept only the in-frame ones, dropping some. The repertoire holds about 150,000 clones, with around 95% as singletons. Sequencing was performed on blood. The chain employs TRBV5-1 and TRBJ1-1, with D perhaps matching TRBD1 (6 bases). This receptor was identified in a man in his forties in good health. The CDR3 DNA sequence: TGCGCCAGCAGCACTGGGGTCGGGGGGCAGGATACTGAAGCTTTCTTT. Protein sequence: CASSTGVGGQDTEAFF.